The rows below give T cell receptor beta chains drawn from one sample of a study of CD8 T cells in Susac syndrome. TCRdb called the immunoSEQ multiplex PCR reads again in MiXCR, with one record for every CDR3 protein. The sample holds under 550,000 distinct CDR3 sequences; around 83% are singletons and the top ten take about 0.1%. The sequenced sample consisted of CD8+ T cells from PBMCs. The receptors were sampled from a human donor with multiple sclerosis. The CDR3 runs from the conserved cysteine through the conserved F or W. D genes are given only for firm matches. Rows give clone size only sometimes, using once, few, many, or a class for an expanded clone.

j_gene: TRBJ2-3; d_gene: TRBD2; v_gene: TRBV7-9; abundance: NA; CDR3nt: TGTGCCAGCAGCCAACTAGCGGGAGACTCAGATACGCAGTATTTT; CDR3aa: CASSQLAGDSDTQYF
j_gene: TRBJ2-1; d_gene: NA; v_gene: TRBV7-9; abundance: NA; CDR3nt: TGTGCCAGCGCTTCCCTAGCGTTGGCGGACAATGAGCAGTTCTTC; CDR3aa: CASASLALADNEQFF
j_gene: TRBJ2-7; d_gene: TRBD1; v_gene: TRBV27; abundance: NA; CDR3nt: TGTGCCAGCAAGACTGCAGGGGGTACGAACTCCTACGAGCAGTACTTC; CDR3aa: CASKTAGGTNSYEQYF
j_gene: TRBJ2-2; d_gene: NA; v_gene: TRBV6-6; abundance: NA; CDR3nt: TGTGCCAGCAGTTATCTCGAAAGGATCGGGGAGCTGTTTTTT; CDR3aa: CASSYLERIGELFF
j_gene: TRBJ2-7; d_gene: NA; v_gene: TRBV5-1; abundance: NA; CDR3nt: TGCGCCAGCAGCTTTTTCCCGACCGGGTCTAGCTCCTACGAGCAGTACTTC; CDR3aa: CASSFFPTGSSSYEQYF
j_gene: TRBJ2-3; d_gene: TRBD2; v_gene: TRBV6-5; abundance: NA; CDR3nt: TGTGCCAGCAGTTACTCGAAGGGGGTTTTTAGCGGGAGTAGAGATACGCAGTATTTT; CDR3aa: CASSYSKGVFSGSRDTQYF
j_gene: TRBJ2-3; d_gene: TRBD2; v_gene: TRBV27; abundance: NA; CDR3nt: TGTGCCAGCAGTTTACTAGCGGGAGGGCCCACAGATACGCAGTATTTT; CDR3aa: CASSLLAGGPTDTQYF
j_gene: TRBJ1-1; d_gene: NA; v_gene: TRBV6-1; abundance: NA; CDR3nt: TGTGCCAGCAGTGACCCGGGGGCCGATGAAGCTTTCTTT; CDR3aa: CASSDPGADEAFF
j_gene: TRBJ2-7; d_gene: TRBD1; v_gene: TRBV3-1; abundance: NA; CDR3nt: TGTGCCAGCAGACTGGGGACAGGAGAATCCTACGAGCAGTACTTC; CDR3aa: CASRLGTGESYEQYF
j_gene: TRBJ2-1; d_gene: NA; v_gene: TRBV4-1; abundance: NA; CDR3nt: TGCGCCAGCTCTAGCGCAGGGACTGAGCAGTTCTTC; CDR3aa: CASSSAGTEQFF
j_gene: TRBJ2-7; d_gene: NA; v_gene: TRBV6-1; abundance: few; CDR3nt: TGTGCCTCCTCGGAGGGGGGGGGACCCTACGAGCAGTACTTC; CDR3aa: CASSEGGGPYEQYF
j_gene: TRBJ2-7; d_gene: TRBD1; v_gene: TRBV27; abundance: few; CDR3nt: TGTGCCAGCAGTTTGGTCGGACAGGGACCCTACGAGCAGTACTTC; CDR3aa: CASSLVGQGPYEQYF
j_gene: TRBJ1-1; d_gene: NA; v_gene: TRBV6-5; abundance: few; CDR3nt: TGTGCCAGCAGTTACTCGCCGGGGAACACTGAAGCTTTCTTT; CDR3aa: CASSYSPGNTEAFF
j_gene: TRBJ2-6; d_gene: NA; v_gene: TRBV7-9; abundance: NA; CDR3nt: TGTGCCAGCAGCTTATCCCGGAGCTCTGGGGCCAACGTCCTGACTTTC; CDR3aa: CASSLSRSSGANVLTF
j_gene: TRBJ2-7; d_gene: TRBD1; v_gene: TRBV10-3; abundance: NA; CDR3nt: TGTGCCATCAGTCTCCGGGACAGGTTTTACGAGCAGTACTTC; CDR3aa: CAISLRDRFYEQYF
j_gene: TRBJ2-2; d_gene: NA; v_gene: TRBV6-5; abundance: NA; CDR3nt: TGTGCCAGCAGTTACCGACCGCCGCCTAGGAACACCGGGGAGCTGTTTTTT; CDR3aa: CASSYRPPPRNTGELFF
j_gene: TRBJ2-5; d_gene: NA; v_gene: TRBV6-5; abundance: NA; CDR3nt: TGTGCCAGCAGTTACGGGGATCGTCAAGAGGAGACCCAGTACTTC; CDR3aa: CASSYGDRQEETQYF
j_gene: TRBJ2-3; d_gene: TRBD2; v_gene: TRBV6-5; abundance: NA; CDR3nt: TGTGCCAGCAGCTACCAACTAGCGGGGGTCACAGATACGCAGTATTTT; CDR3aa: CASSYQLAGVTDTQYF
j_gene: TRBJ2-1; d_gene: NA; v_gene: TRBV7-9; abundance: NA; CDR3nt: TGTGCCAGCAGCTTACGCATATACTCCTACAATGAGCAGTTCTTC; CDR3aa: CASSLRIYSYNEQFF
j_gene: TRBJ2-5; d_gene: NA; v_gene: TRBV6-5; abundance: NA; CDR3nt: TGTGCCAGCAGTTACTCGAAAGGACGGGAGACCCAGTACTTC; CDR3aa: CASSYSKGRETQYF
j_gene: TRBJ1-1; d_gene: TRBD1; v_gene: TRBV28; abundance: NA; CDR3nt: TGTGCCAGCAGTTTCGTAAGGGGGCTGAACACTGAAGCTTTCTTT; CDR3aa: CASSFVRGLNTEAFF
j_gene: TRBJ2-7; d_gene: TRBD1; v_gene: TRBV27; abundance: NA; CDR3nt: TGTGCCAGCAGTTTAAGTTCAGGGGGCTTTGGCGAGCAGTACTTC; CDR3aa: CASSLSSGGFGEQYF
j_gene: TRBJ1-5; d_gene: TRBD1; v_gene: TRBV27; abundance: once; CDR3nt: TGTGCCAGCAGTTTAACAGGGGGGCTGGGGCAGCCCCAGCATTTT; CDR3aa: CASSLTGGLGQPQHF
j_gene: TRBJ1-1; d_gene: NA; v_gene: TRBV13; abundance: NA; CDR3nt: TGTGCCAGCAGCTTAGGCCTTGGGGAGAACACTGAAGCTTTCTTT; CDR3aa: CASSLGLGENTEAFF
j_gene: TRBJ1-5; d_gene: NA; v_gene: TRBV6-1; abundance: NA; CDR3nt: TGTGCCAGCAGGAGGGGAAGCAATCAGCCCCAGCATTTT; CDR3aa: CASRRGSNQPQHF
j_gene: TRBJ2-5; d_gene: TRBD1; v_gene: TRBV25-1; abundance: NA; CDR3nt: TGTGCCAGCATGTACAGGGGGCAAGAGACCCAGTACTTC; CDR3aa: CASMYRGQETQYF
j_gene: TRBJ2-7; d_gene: TRBD1; v_gene: TRBV9; abundance: NA; CDR3nt: TGTGCCAACAGCGTAGGGACAGGAACCTACGAGCAGTACTTC; CDR3aa: CANSVGTGTYEQYF
j_gene: TRBJ2-7; d_gene: NA; v_gene: TRBV7-9; abundance: NA; CDR3nt: TGTGCCAGCAGCCCGACCCCAGCGAACTACGAGCAGTACTTC; CDR3aa: CASSPTPANYEQYF
j_gene: TRBJ1-1; d_gene: TRBD1; v_gene: TRBV28; abundance: NA; CDR3nt: TGTGCCAGCCACGGGACAGGGTTAGGCACTGAAGCTTTCTTT; CDR3aa: CASHGTGLGTEAFF
j_gene: TRBJ2-3; d_gene: NA; v_gene: TRBV4-2; abundance: few; CDR3nt: TGTGCCAGCAGCCAAGAGGCCAGGGTAGCAGATACGCAGTATTTT; CDR3aa: CASSQEARVADTQYF
j_gene: TRBJ2-3; d_gene: NA; v_gene: TRBV27; abundance: NA; CDR3nt: TGTGCCAGCAGTTTGGGTCGTTTGCCACGGCCTAGCACAGATACGCAGTATTTT; CDR3aa: CASSLGRLPRPSTDTQYF
j_gene: TRBJ1-2; d_gene: TRBD1; v_gene: TRBV10-3; abundance: few; CDR3nt: TGTGCCATCAGTGGGTTCCGGGACAGGGGCGAGATGGTCTATGGCTACACCTTC; CDR3aa: CAISGFRDRGEMVYGYTF
j_gene: TRBJ2-5; d_gene: NA; v_gene: TRBV4-1; abundance: NA; CDR3nt: TGCGCCAGCAGCTACCCGGACGGACAAGAGACCCAGTACTTC; CDR3aa: CASSYPDGQETQYF
j_gene: TRBJ1-1; d_gene: TRBD1; v_gene: TRBV19; abundance: NA; CDR3nt: TGTGCCAGTAGTATTCCCTCAGGGGGCGGAAGGAACACTGAAGCTTTCTTT; CDR3aa: CASSIPSGGGRNTEAFF
j_gene: TRBJ2-2; d_gene: TRBD2; v_gene: TRBV28; abundance: NA; CDR3nt: TGTGCCAGCAGTCGATCGGCTAGCGGGAGTGGCGGGGAGCTGTTTTTT; CDR3aa: CASSRSASGSGGELFF
j_gene: TRBJ2-1; d_gene: TRBD2; v_gene: TRBV4-1; abundance: NA; CDR3nt: TGCGCCAGCAGCCAATGGAGCGGGAGTATCGATGAGCAGTTCTTC; CDR3aa: CASSQWSGSIDEQFF
j_gene: TRBJ2-1; d_gene: TRBD1; v_gene: TRBV6-1; abundance: NA; CDR3nt: TGTGCCAGCAGTGGACGACAGGGAACCTACAATGAGCAGTTCTTC; CDR3aa: CASSGRQGTYNEQFF
j_gene: TRBJ1-1; d_gene: TRBD1; v_gene: TRBV3-1; abundance: NA; CDR3nt: TGTGCCAGCAGCCAAGATCAGGGGGGCACTGAAGCTTTCTTT; CDR3aa: CASSQDQGGTEAFF
j_gene: TRBJ1-2; d_gene: NA; v_gene: TRBV27; abundance: NA; CDR3nt: TGTGCCAGCAGTTTCGACAGACAAAACTATGGCTACACCTTC; CDR3aa: CASSFDRQNYGYTF
j_gene: TRBJ2-3; d_gene: TRBD2; v_gene: TRBV28; abundance: NA; CDR3nt: TGTGCCAGCAGTCCAATCCTTCTGGCGGGAGAGGGCACAGATACGCAGTATTTT; CDR3aa: CASSPILLAGEGTDTQYF
j_gene: TRBJ1-1; d_gene: NA; v_gene: TRBV2; abundance: NA; CDR3nt: TGTGCCAGCACAGTACAGAGAACACTGGAAGCTTTCTTT; CDR3aa: CASTVQRTLEAFF
j_gene: TRBJ2-7; d_gene: NA; v_gene: TRBV11-1; abundance: once; CDR3nt: TGTGCCAGCAGCTTACCATCCACTCAGCCTATCGAGGGAACCTCCTACGAGCAGTACTTC; CDR3aa: CASSLPSTQPIEGTSYEQYF
j_gene: TRBJ2-7; d_gene: NA; v_gene: TRBV28; abundance: NA; CDR3nt: TGTGCCAGCAAAGGAGACACCTCCTACGAGCAGTACTTC; CDR3aa: CASKGDTSYEQYF
j_gene: TRBJ2-7; d_gene: NA; v_gene: TRBV20-1; abundance: NA; CDR3nt: TGCAGTGCTAGAGGGGCGGGCTTGGGCTACGAGCAGTACTTC; CDR3aa: CSARGAGLGYEQYF
j_gene: TRBJ2-7; d_gene: NA; v_gene: TRBV29-1; abundance: NA; CDR3nt: TGCAGCGTCTCAGATCCCTACGAGCAGTACTTC; CDR3aa: CSVSDPYEQYF
j_gene: TRBJ1-2; d_gene: NA; v_gene: TRBV20-1; abundance: NA; CDR3nt: TGCAGTGCCACCACCAGGGACTCCTATTATGGCTACACCTTC; CDR3aa: CSATTRDSYYGYTF
j_gene: TRBJ2-5; d_gene: NA; v_gene: TRBV2; abundance: once; CDR3nt: TGTGCCCTTCGGAGAGAGCTAGCTGTTCAAGAGACCCAGTACTTC; CDR3aa: CALRRELAVQETQYF
j_gene: TRBJ2-7; d_gene: NA; v_gene: TRBV20-1; abundance: NA; CDR3nt: TGCAGTGCTAGGTCTAGCGAGCCCTACGAGCAGTACTTC; CDR3aa: CSARSSEPYEQYF
j_gene: TRBJ2-1; d_gene: NA; v_gene: TRBV4-1; abundance: NA; CDR3nt: TGCGCCAGCAGCCACTCCCCGGGACTGGGGGATGAGCAGTTCTTC; CDR3aa: CASSHSPGLGDEQFF
j_gene: TRBJ1-1; d_gene: TRBD1; v_gene: TRBV12-3/TRBV12-4; abundance: NA; CDR3nt: TGTGCCAGCAGTTCCTCGACAGGGGGAATGGCTTTCTTT; CDR3aa: CASSSSTGGMAFF
j_gene: TRBJ1-1; d_gene: NA; v_gene: TRBV10-3; abundance: NA; CDR3nt: TGTGCCATCAGTGTAGGGACTGAAGCTTTCTTT; CDR3aa: CAISVGTEAFF
j_gene: TRBJ2-7; d_gene: NA; v_gene: TRBV6-5; abundance: NA; CDR3nt: TGTGCCAGCAGTTACCTCTCGGGCGAGCAGTACTTC; CDR3aa: CASSYLSGEQYF
j_gene: TRBJ2-7; d_gene: TRBD1; v_gene: TRBV5-5; abundance: once; CDR3nt: TGTGCCAGCAGCTTGTATCAGGGGGAGACCTACGAGCAGTACTTC; CDR3aa: CASSLYQGETYEQYF
j_gene: TRBJ2-1; d_gene: TRBD1; v_gene: TRBV2; abundance: once; CDR3nt: TGTGCCAGGCGGACAGGGGTCTCCCGAAGCTCCTACAATGAGCAGTTCTTC; CDR3aa: CARRTGVSRSSYNEQFF
j_gene: TRBJ1-1; d_gene: NA; v_gene: TRBV27; abundance: NA; CDR3nt: TGTGCCAGCAGTTTCGGGTCATACACTGAAGCTTTCTTT; CDR3aa: CASSFGSYTEAFF
j_gene: TRBJ1-2; d_gene: TRBD1; v_gene: TRBV27; abundance: NA; CDR3nt: TGTGCCAGCAGTTCACCGGGACAGGGGTTGCCCTTTGGCTACACCTTC; CDR3aa: CASSSPGQGLPFGYTF
j_gene: TRBJ2-7; d_gene: NA; v_gene: TRBV5-1; abundance: NA; CDR3nt: TGCGCCAGCAGCTTGGAACTAATAACTGGGTCCTACGAGCAGTACTTC; CDR3aa: CASSLELITGSYEQYF
j_gene: TRBJ1-2; d_gene: TRBD1; v_gene: TRBV5-5; abundance: NA; CDR3nt: TGTGCCAGCAGCTGGGTTACAGGGGTGGATGGCTACACCTTC; CDR3aa: CASSWVTGVDGYTF
j_gene: TRBJ1-1; d_gene: NA; v_gene: TRBV2; abundance: NA; CDR3nt: TGTGCCAGCAGTGAAGTGGCAAGCAACACTGAAGCTTTCTTT; CDR3aa: CASSEVASNTEAFF